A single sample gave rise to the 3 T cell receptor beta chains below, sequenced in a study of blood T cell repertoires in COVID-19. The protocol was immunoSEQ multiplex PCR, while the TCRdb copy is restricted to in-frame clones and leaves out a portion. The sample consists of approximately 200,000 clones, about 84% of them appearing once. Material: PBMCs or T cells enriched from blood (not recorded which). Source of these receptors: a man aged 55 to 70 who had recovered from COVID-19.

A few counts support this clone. CDR3 in DNA: TGTGCCTGGACCCGGGACAGCTACGAGCAGTACTTC. Translated: CAWTRDSYEQYF. This sequence joins TRBV30 and TRBJ2-7; 7 bases agree with TRBD1. The junction had 3 bases not matched to a gene; V was cut back by 4 bases and J by 3 bases. This CDR3 is 12 amino acids long. Germline V CDR1 and CDR2: GTSNPN, SVGIG (reference sequence).

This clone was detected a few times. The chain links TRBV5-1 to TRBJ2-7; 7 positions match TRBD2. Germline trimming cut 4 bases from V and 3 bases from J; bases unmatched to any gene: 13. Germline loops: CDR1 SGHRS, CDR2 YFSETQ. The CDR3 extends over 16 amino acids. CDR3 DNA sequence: TGCGCCAGCAGCCCCGGAGCTAGCGGATCTTTCTACGAGCAGTACTTC. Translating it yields CASSPGASGSFYEQYF. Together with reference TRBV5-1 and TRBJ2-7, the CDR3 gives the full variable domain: KAGVTQTPRYLIKTRGQQVTLSCSPISGHRSVSWYQQTPGQGLQFLFEYFSETQRNKGNFPGRFSGRQFSNSRSEMNVSTLELGDSALYLCASSPGASGSFYEQYFGPGTRLTVT.

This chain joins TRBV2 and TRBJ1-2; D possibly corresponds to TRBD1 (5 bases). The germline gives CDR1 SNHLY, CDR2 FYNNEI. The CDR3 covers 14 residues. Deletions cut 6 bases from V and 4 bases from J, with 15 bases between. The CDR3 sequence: CASSSSGFGYGYTF. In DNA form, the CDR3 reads TGTGCCAGCAGCTCCTCAGGGTTCGGCTATGGCTACACCTTC.